What follows is one TCR beta chain and its context. V gave up 7 bases and J gave up 3 bases, with 11 bases separating them. Per the germline V gene, CDR1 is SGHRS and CDR2 is YFSETQ. CDR3 length: 12 residues. Original processing methods: Estimates of nucleated cell counts were drawn from the amplification of reference gene primers. Profiled with immunoSEQ multiplex PCR; TCRdb holds only in-frame clones, not every one. The V and J calls and clone size are taken from that table; D and trimming were inferred from the DNA. The sample yields more than 200,000 clones, roughly 80% seen once. This entry belongs to a study of blood T cell repertoires in COVID-19. About the research overall: COVID-19 samples from acute and convalescent phases originated in the United States, Italy and Spain. PBMCs, B-cell-depleted T cells, or T cells provided the cDNA or gDNA that made up the material.

The gene calls are TRBV5-1 and TRBJ2-7, with a weak D call TRBD1 (5 bases). This clonotype originated in a woman of 80 years or more with acute or convalescent COVID-19. The material sequenced was peripheral blood. The CDR3 here is CASGASFYEQYF. DNA for the CDR3: TGCGCCAGCGGGGCTTCTTTCTACGAGCAGTACTTC.